This TCR beta chain was captured by sequencing in a study of T cell responses to AZD1222 COVID-19 vaccine. Trimming shortened V by 7 bases and J by 1 base, and 11 bases separated the two germline ends. The CDR3 spans 14 residues. The germline CDR1 and CDR2 sequences are SNHLY and FYNNEI. Generated by immunoSEQ multiplex PCR, the TCRdb table keeps only in-frame clones and is missing some. The sample records roughly 140,000 clones, around 87% being singletons. The sequence was obtained from an adult who received the AZD1222 COVID-19 vaccine. Source: peripheral blood, taken 28 days after the second AZD1222 dose. The chain links TRBV2 to TRBJ2-1; D call uncertain. The CDR3 nucleotides are TGTGCCAGCAAGTTTGTCATATCCTACAATGAGCAGTTCTTC. Amino acid sequence: CASKFVISYNEQFF. The variable domain in full, completed from reference TRBV2 and TRBJ2-1, reads EPEVTQTPSHQVTQMGQEVILRCVPISNHLYFYWYRQILGQKVEFLVSFYNNEISEKSEIFDDQFSVERPDGSNFTLKIRSTKLEDSAMYFCASKFVISYNEQFFGPGTRLTVL.